The present T cell receptor (beta chain) was sequenced within a study of technical replicates of blood from a few donors. The assay was immunoSEQ multiplex PCR, and TCRdb's table has in-frame clones only and misses some. Found here are 65,000 to 85,000 clones, about 90% of them singletons; the top ten hold under 0.3%. Per germline, CDR1 ENHRY and CDR2 SYGVKD. The CDR3 covers 14 residues. Trimming took 3 bases from V and 2 from J; bases not matched to a gene: 1. Sequencing used T cells isolated from PBMCs. This receptor was identified in a human donor in good health. The chain combines TRBV10-3 with TRBJ1-2, with 9 bases identical to TRBD1. CDR3 bases: TGTGCCATCAGTGAAGGGACAGGGAACTATGGCTACACCTTC. Protein sequence: CAISEGTGNYGYTF.